This TCR beta chain comes out of a study of a mutant IDH1 vaccine in newly diagnosed glioma. For the study at large: Treated patients had a mean age of roughly 44 years and a sex split that was approximately 62% male and 37.5% female. Most patients had received both radiotherapy and temozolomide, the prior options being radiotherapy, temozolomide, or both.

Sequencing used immunoSEQ multiplex PCR; TCRdb keeps in-frame clones, though not all of them. The table lists 25,000 to 35,000 clones, approximately 80% of them singletons. The V gene lost 5 bases and the J gene lost 0 bases, with 12 bases spanning the gap. Germline loops: CDR1 SGHRS, CDR2 YFSETQ. CDR3 length: 15 residues. Study-wide findings and caveats: Immune responses induced by vaccination arose in roughly 95% of the patients.

Of note for this clone: The antigen remains undetermined.

Stated time point: baseline, week 1 (first vaccination visit). Treatment: pre-vaccination baseline after standard-of-care therapy. The donors had new WHO grade 3 or 4 astrocytomas; these were IDH1-mutant and ATRX-lost. The sample in question was PBMCs, obtained from a glioma patient treated with radiotherapy, temozolomide or both. The V call is TRBV5-1, the J call TRBJ1-3; no firm D call. The receptor was isolated from a man aged 25-45 years with glioma. The CDR3 sequence is CASRQDHSSGNTIYF. CDR3 sequence (DNA): TGCGCCAGCAGGCAGGACCACAGCTCTGGAAACACCATATATTTT.